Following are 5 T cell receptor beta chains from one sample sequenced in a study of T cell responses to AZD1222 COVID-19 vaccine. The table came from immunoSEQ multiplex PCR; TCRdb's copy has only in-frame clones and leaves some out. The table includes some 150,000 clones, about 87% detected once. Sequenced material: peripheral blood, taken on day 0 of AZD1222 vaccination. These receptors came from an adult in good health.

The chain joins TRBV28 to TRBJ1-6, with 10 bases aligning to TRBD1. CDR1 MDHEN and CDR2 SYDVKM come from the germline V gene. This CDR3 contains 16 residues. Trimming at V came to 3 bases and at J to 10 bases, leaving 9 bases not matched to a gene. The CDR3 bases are TGTGCCAGCAGTTTGCGGGGACAGGGGTTCGAGTCACCCCTCCACTTT. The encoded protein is CASSLRGQGFESPLHF.

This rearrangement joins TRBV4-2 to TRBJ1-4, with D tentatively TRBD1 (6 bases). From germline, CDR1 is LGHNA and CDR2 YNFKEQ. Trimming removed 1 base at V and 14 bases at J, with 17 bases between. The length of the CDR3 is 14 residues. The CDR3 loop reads CASSQGSTGNSLFF. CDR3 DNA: TGTGCCAGCAGCCAAGGAAGTACAGGGAACTCGCTGTTTTTT.

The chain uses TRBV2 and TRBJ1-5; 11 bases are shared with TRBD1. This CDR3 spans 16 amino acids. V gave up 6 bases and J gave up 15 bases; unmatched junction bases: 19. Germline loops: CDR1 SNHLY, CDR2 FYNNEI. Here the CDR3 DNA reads TGTGCCAGCAGGACCGGGACAGGGGGAAGCAAAAGCCCTCTGCATTTT. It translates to CASRTGTGGSKSPLHF.

The CDR3 region has the DNA TGTGCCAGCAGCTTAGTGTCAGAAGCTTTCTTT. This gives the protein CASSLVSEAFF. The chain is built from TRBV7-9 and TRBJ1-1; D ambiguous. The CDR3 covers 11 residues. Per the germline V gene, CDR1 is SEHNR and CDR2 is FQNEAQ (reference sequence). The V gene lost 1 base and the J gene lost 8 bases, with 5 bases spanning the gap. The full variable domain, with the rest looked up from reference TRBV7-9 and TRBJ1-1, is DTGVSQNPRHKITKRGQNVTFRCDPISEHNRLYWYRQTLGQGPEFLTYFQNEAQLEKSRLLSDRFSAERPKGSFSTLEIQRTEQGDSAMYLCASSLVSEAFFGQGTRLTVV.

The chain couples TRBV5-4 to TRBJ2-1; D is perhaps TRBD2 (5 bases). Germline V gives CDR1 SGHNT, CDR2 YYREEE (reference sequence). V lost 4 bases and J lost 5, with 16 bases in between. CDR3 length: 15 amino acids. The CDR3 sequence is CASSPGRGTDNEQFF. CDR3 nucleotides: TGTGCCAGCAGCCCTGGTCGGGGTACGGACAATGAGCAGTTCTTC.